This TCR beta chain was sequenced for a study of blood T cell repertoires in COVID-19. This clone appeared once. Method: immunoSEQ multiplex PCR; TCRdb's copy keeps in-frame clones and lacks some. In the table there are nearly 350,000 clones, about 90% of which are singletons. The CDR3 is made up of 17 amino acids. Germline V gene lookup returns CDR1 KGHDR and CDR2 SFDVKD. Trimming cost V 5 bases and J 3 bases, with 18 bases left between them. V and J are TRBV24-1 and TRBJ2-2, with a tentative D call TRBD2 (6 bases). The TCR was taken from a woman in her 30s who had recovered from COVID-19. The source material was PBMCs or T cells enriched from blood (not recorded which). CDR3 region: CATSGLGEEGYTGELFF. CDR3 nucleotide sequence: TGTGCCACCAGTGGATTGGGCGAGGAGGGTTACACCGGGGAGCTGTTTTTT.